Shown below are 10 T cell receptor beta chains from a single sample sequenced in a study of shared T cell receptors in the human thymus. Some clones are missing from TCRdb's copy, which holds only in-frame ones; the method was immunoSEQ multiplex PCR. The sample shows 600,000 or so clones, around 87% of them seen only once. This sample also appeared in a second study, on human thymus T cells.

The material sequenced was thymocytes. The origin of the receptors is a boy under three years old with a congenital heart defect.

The table lists this clone with a few counts. The chain employs TRBV18 and TRBJ2-7, with a tentative D call TRBD2 (5 bases). The CDR3 length is 16 residues. V lost 0 bases and J 0 bases, leaving 12 bases between the germline ends. Germline V gene data show CDR1 as KGHSH and CDR2 as LQKENI. The CDR3: CASSPPRAGTSYEQYF. The CDR3, as DNA: TGTGCCAGCTCACCACCGAGGGCAGGAACCTCCTACGAGCAGTACTTC.

J is TRBJ1-1 and V is TRBV5-1; 9 bases agree with TRBD1. This CDR3 is built from 15 residues. With 4 bases clipped from V and 3 bases from J, the junction kept 7 bases outside the gene matches. Looked up from germline, CDR1 is SGHRS and CDR2 is YFSETQ. CDR3 loop: CASSPGTGWDTEAFF. The DNA for the CDR3 is TGCGCCAGCAGCCCAGGGACAGGGTGGGACACTGAAGCTTTCTTT.

The chain combines TRBV14 with TRBJ2-7, with a tentative D call TRBD2 (7 bases). V was cut by 0 bases and J by 5 bases, with 20 bases left in between. Germline V gives CDR1 SGHDN, CDR2 FVKESK. CDR3 size: 17 residues. The CDR3 protein is CASSQEGGRAGLHEQYF. The CDR3 DNA sequence: TGTGCCAGCAGCCAAGAAGGGGGGAGGGCGGGGCTCCACGAGCAGTACTTC. The whole variable domain, filled in from reference TRBV14 and TRBJ2-7, reads EAGVTQFPSHSVIEKGQTVTLRCDPISGHDNLYWYRRVMGKEIKFLLHFVKESKQDESGMPNNRFLAERTGGTYSTLKVQPAELEDSGVYFCASSQEGGRAGLHEQYFGPGTRLTVT.

The V call is TRBV7-9, the J call TRBJ2-2; D call uncertain. With 5 bases removed from V and 4 bases from J, the gap between germline ends came to 11 bases. There are 14 residues in the CDR3. Germline CDR1 reads SEHNR; CDR2 reads FQNEAQ (reference sequence). CDR3 protein: CASSPRQITGELFF. CDR3 DNA sequence: TGTGCCAGCAGCCCCCGCCAGATCACCGGGGAGCTGTTTTTT.

The chain uses TRBV5-6 and TRBJ2-1; the match to TRBD2 covers 12 bases. Trimming at V came to 3 bases and at J to 0 bases, leaving 10 bases not matched to a gene. Germline V gives CDR1 SGHDT, CDR2 YYEEEE. CDR3 length: 19 residues. CDR3 sequence: CASSYGASGRESSYNEQFF. CDR3 sequence (DNA): TGTGCCAGCAGCTATGGGGCTAGCGGGAGGGAGAGCTCCTACAATGAGCAGTTCTTC.

The V and J genes are TRBV5-4 and TRBJ1-6; the match to TRBD1 covers 9 bases. The junction had 11 bases not matched to a gene; V was cut back by 2 bases and J by 5 bases. Germline V gene data show CDR1 as SGHNT and CDR2 as YYREEE (reference sequence). The CDR3 covers 18 residues. Here the CDR3 reads CASSFGTGGASDNSPLHF. CDR3 sequence (DNA): TGTGCCAGCAGCTTTGGAACAGGGGGCGCTTCGGATAATTCACCCCTCCACTTT.

This chain uses TRBV18 with TRBJ2-7; the D gene is possibly TRBD2 (6 bases). V lost 0 bases and J 3 bases, leaving 15 bases between the germline ends. The germline gives CDR1 KGHSH, CDR2 LQKENI. CDR3 length: 16 residues. This chain's CDR3 is CASSPPRRGLGYEQYF. The CDR3 region has the DNA TGTGCCAGCTCACCACCGAGGCGGGGATTGGGCTACGAGCAGTACTTC.

The chain has TRBV9 and TRBJ2-5, with TRBD2 matching over 16 bases. The V gene's germline CDR1 is SGDLS and CDR2 YYNGEE. The CDR3 consists of 16 residues. V lost 3 bases and J lost 3; bases outside the gene matches: 2. The CDR3 loop reads CASSEGTSGGEETQYF. The CDR3 DNA is TGTGCCAGCAGCGAGGGGACTAGCGGGGGGGAAGAGACCCAGTACTTC. Full variable domain (missing parts from reference TRBV9 and TRBJ2-5): DSGVTQTPKHLITATGQRVTLRCSPRSGDLSVYWYQQSLDQGLQFLIQYYNGEERAKGNILERFSAQQFPDLHSELNLSSLELGDSALYFCASSEGTSGGEETQYFGPGTRLLVL.

The V gene is TRBV6-1, the J gene TRBJ2-5; a weak D match, TRBD2 (6 bases). The germline V gene encodes CDR1 MNHNS and CDR2 SASEGT. The CDR3 extends over 16 amino acids. The ends were cut back, 0 bases at V and 3 bases at J, with 14 bases in the middle. The CDR3 DNA is TGTGCCAGCAGTGAAGCCCCAGGGACTGACGAAGAGACCCAGTACTTC. This codes for CASSEAPGTDEETQYF.

The V and J genes are TRBV11-3 and TRBJ1-3; D is uncertain. CDR3 size: 16 residues. The V gene's germline CDR1 is SGHNT and CDR2 YENEEA. Trimming stripped 5 bases from V and 0 bases from J, with 14 bases between. CDR3 protein: CASSPNGEDSGNTIYF. CDR3 nucleotides: TGTGCCAGCAGCCCGAACGGGGAGGACTCTGGAAACACCATATATTTT.